Sequencing of this TCR beta chain was carried out in a study of cytomegalovirus exposure and HLA in healthy donors. Trimming took 6 bases from V and 0 from J; bases not matched to a gene: 2. The CDR3 spans 14 residues. CDR1 and CDR2 from the germline V gene are SQVTM and ANQGSEA. Findings of the study overall: Relative to the approximately 670-donor mean, N-insertions were reportedly fewer in an Asian-associated ancestry cluster in a later analysis. In a later analysis, a missense DCLRE1C variant was linked to TCR beta V- and J-gene trimming. When a later analysis compared HLA-associated TCR beta chains with equally common others, the HLA-associated chains turned out to be more clonally expanded and to have lower generation probabilities.

Turning to this clone: What it binds is unknown.

PCR primers comprised 60 Vbeta and 13 Jbeta primers. Clones were sequenced by immunoSEQ multiplex PCR, and TCRdb holds only the in-frame ones, with some missing. Of more than 85,000 clones in the sample, roughly 15% are singletons; the top ten hold more than 0.65%. The donors were healthy bone marrow donors. The sequenced sample was PBMCs. This rearrangement joins TRBV29-1 to TRBJ2-6; TRBD1 matches 7 bases. The sequence derives from a female donor in good health and CMV-seronegative. The CDR3: CSVGTASGANVLTF. CDR3 nucleotide sequence: TGCAGCGTGGGGACAGCCTCTGGGGCCAACGTCCTGACTTTC.